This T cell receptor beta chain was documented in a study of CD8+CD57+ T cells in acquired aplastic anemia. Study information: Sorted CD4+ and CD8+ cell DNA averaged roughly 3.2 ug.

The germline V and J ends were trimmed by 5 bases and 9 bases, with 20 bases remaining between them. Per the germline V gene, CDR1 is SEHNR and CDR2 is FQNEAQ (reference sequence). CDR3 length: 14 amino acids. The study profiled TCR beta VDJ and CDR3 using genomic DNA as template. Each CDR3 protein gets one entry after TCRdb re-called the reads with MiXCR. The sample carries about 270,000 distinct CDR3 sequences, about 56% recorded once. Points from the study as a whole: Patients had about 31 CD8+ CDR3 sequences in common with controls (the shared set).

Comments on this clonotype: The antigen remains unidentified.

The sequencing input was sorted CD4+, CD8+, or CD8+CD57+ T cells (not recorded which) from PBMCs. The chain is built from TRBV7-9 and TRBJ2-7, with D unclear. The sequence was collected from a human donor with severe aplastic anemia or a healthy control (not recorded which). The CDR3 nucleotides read TGTGCCAGCAGCCTGTCATTCGATCGAGCCGGGCAGTACTTC. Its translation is CASSLSFDRAGQYF.